What follows describes a single TCR beta chain. This CDR3 is built from 17 residues. Germline CDR1 MDHEN, CDR2 SYDVKM. Germline trimming cut 6 bases from V and 3 bases from J; bases unmatched to any gene: 11. This record comes from a study of blood T cell repertoires in COVID-19. For the study at large: Acute and convalescent COVID-19 specimens originated in the United States, Italy and Spain.

Cohort 3 donors counted as recovered after two negative PCRs, clearance, or resolved symptoms. Profiling relied on immunoSEQ multiplex PCR, and the TCRdb table lists in-frame clones only, not all of them. This table has about 340,000 clones, 92% appearing once. The sample was PBMCs or T cells enriched from blood (not recorded which). This chain joins TRBV28 and TRBJ2-1; TRBD1 matches at 10 bases. The source is a woman in her twenties or thirties who had recovered from COVID-19. In DNA form, the CDR3 reads TGTGCCAGCAGCCTTCTCGCCGGGACAGGGGTCTACAATGAGCAGTTCTTC. Amino acids: CASSLLAGTGVYNEQFF.